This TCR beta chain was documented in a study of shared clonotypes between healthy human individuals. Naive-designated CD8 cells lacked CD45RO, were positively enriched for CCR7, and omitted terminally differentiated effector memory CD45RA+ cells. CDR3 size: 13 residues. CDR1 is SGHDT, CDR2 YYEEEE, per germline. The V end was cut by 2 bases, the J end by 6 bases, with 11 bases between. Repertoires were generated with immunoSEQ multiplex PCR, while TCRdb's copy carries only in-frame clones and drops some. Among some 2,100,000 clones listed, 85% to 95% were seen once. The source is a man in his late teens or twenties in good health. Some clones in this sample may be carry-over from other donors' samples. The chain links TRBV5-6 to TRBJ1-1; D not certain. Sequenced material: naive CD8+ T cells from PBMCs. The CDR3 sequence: CASSFSVEAEAFF. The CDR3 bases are TGTGCCAGCAGCTTTTCTGTGGAGGCTGAAGCTTTCTTT.